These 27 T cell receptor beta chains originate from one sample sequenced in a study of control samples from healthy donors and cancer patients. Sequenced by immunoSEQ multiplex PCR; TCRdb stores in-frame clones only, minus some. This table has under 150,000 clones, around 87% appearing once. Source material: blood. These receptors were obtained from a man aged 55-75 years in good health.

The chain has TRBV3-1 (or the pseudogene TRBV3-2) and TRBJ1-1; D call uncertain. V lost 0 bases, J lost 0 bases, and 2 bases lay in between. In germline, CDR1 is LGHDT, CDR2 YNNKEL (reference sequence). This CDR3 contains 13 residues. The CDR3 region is CASSQDVNTEAFF. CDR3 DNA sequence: TGTGCCAGCAGCCAAGATGTGAACACTGAAGCTTTCTTT.

CDR3 DNA: TGCGCCAGCAGCTTGGAGGGGAATAGCAATCAGCCCCAGCATTTT. This encodes CASSLEGNSNQPQHF. The chain links TRBV5-1 to TRBJ1-5; D possibly corresponds to TRBD1 (5 bases). Germline assignment: CDR1 SGHRS and CDR2 YFSETQ. V gave up 0 bases and J gave up 0 bases, with 7 bases separating them. The CDR3 has 15 amino acids.

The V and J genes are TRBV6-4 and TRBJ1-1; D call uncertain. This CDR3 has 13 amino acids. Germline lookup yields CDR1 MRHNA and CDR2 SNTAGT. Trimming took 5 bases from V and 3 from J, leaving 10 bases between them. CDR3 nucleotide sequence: TGTGCCAGCAGTCTCGAAACGGACACTGAAGCTTTCTTT. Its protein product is CASSLETDTEAFF.

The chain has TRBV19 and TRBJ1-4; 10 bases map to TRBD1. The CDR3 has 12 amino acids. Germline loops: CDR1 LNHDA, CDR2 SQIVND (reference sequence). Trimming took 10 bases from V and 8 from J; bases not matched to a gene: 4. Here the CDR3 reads CATGTGVEKLFF. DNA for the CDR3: TGTGCCACCGGGACAGGGGTCGAAAAACTGTTTTTT.

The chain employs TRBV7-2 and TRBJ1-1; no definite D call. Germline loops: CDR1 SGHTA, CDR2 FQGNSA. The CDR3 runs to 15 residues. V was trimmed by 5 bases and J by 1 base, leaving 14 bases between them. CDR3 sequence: CASSAQVGWNTEAFF. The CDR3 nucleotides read TGTGCCAGCAGCGCTCAGGTTGGGTGGAACACTGAAGCTTTCTTT.

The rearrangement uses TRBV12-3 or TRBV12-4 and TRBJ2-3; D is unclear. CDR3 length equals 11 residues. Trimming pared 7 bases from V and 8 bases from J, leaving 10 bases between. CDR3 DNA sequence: TGTGCCAGCACCCCTCTGGGTACGCAGTATTTT. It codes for CASTPLGTQYF.

Here the CDR3 DNA reads TGTGCCAGCAGTGATTCTTTGGGACAGATCTCTGGGGCCAACGTCCTGACTTTC. This translates into CASSDSLGQISGANVLTF. The chain combines TRBV6-4 with TRBJ2-6; 7 nucleotides agree with TRBD1. This CDR3 has 18 residues. Per germline, CDR1 MRHNA and CDR2 SNTAGT. Unmatched junction bases numbered 8, after V lost 3 bases and J lost 0 bases.

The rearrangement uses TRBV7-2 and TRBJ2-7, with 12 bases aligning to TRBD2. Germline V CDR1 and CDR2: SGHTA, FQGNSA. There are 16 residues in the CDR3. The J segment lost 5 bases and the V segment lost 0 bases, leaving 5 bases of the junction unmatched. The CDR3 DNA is TGTGCCAGCAGCTTAGCCCTAGCGGGGGGGTCCCACGAGCAGTACTTC. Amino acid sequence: CASSLALAGGSHEQYF.

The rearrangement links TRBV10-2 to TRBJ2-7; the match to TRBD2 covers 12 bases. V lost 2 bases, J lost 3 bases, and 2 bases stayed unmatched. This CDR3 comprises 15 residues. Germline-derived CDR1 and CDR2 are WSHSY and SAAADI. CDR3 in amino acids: CASSEASGGVYEQYF. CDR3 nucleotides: TGCGCCAGCAGTGAGGCTAGCGGGGGGGTCTACGAGCAGTACTTC.

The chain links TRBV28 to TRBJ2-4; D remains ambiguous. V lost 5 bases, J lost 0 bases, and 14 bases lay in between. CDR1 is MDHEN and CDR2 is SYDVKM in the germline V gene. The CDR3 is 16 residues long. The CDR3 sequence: CASSIDGRLAKNIQYF. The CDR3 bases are TGTGCCAGCAGTATCGACGGTCGGTTAGCCAAAAACATTCAGTACTTC.

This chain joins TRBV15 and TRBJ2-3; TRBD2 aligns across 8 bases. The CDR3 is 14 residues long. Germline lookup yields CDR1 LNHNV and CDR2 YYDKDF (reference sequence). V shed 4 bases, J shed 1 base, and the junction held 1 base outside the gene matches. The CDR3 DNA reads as TGTGCCACCAGCACGGGGGGGGGCACAGATACGCAGTATTTT. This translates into CATSTGGGTDTQYF.

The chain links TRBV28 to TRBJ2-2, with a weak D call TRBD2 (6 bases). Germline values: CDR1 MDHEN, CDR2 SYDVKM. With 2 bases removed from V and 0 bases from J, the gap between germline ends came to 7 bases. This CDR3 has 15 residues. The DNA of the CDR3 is TGTGCCAGCAGTTTAGCGGGGTCGAACACCGGGGAGCTGTTTTTT. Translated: CASSLAGSNTGELFF.

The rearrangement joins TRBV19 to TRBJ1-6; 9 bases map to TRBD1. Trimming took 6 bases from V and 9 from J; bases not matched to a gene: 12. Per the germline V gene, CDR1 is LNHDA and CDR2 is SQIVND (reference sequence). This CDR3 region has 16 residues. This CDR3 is CASSGSGTGISSPLHF. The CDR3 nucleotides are TGTGCCAGTAGCGGGTCCGGGACAGGGATTTCTTCACCCCTCCACTTT. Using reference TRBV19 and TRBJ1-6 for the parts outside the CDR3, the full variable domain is DGGITQSPKYLFRKEGQNVTLSCEQNLNHDAMYWYRQDPGQGLRLIYYSQIVNDFQKGDIAEGYSVSREKKESFPLTVTSAQKNPTAFYLCASSGSGTGISSPLHFGNGTRLTVT.

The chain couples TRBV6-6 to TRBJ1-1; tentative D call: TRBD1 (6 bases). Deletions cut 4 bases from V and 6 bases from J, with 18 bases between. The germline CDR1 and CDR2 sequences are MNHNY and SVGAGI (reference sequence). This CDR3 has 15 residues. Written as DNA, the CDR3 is TGTGCCAGCAGTTCAGGGGACTTCGAGGGGGCTGAAGCTTTCTTT. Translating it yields CASSSGDFEGAEAFF.

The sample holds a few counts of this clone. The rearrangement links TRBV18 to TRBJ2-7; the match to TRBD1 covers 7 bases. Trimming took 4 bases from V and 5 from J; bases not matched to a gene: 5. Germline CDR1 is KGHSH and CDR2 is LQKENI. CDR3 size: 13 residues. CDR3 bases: TGTGCCAGCTCACTCACAGGGGTACACGAGCAGTACTTC. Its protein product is CASSLTGVHEQYF.

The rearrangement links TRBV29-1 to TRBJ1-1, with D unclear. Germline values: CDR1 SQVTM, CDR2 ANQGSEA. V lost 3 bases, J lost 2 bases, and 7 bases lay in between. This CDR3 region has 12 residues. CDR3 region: CSVDGENTEAFF. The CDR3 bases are TGCAGCGTTGACGGCGAAAACACTGAAGCTTTCTTT.

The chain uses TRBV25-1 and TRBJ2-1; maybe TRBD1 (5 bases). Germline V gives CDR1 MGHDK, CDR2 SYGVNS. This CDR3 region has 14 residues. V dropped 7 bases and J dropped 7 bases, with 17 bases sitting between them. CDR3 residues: CASKETGFGNEQFF. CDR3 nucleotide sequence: TGTGCCAGCAAGGAAACAGGATTCGGGAATGAGCAGTTCTTC.

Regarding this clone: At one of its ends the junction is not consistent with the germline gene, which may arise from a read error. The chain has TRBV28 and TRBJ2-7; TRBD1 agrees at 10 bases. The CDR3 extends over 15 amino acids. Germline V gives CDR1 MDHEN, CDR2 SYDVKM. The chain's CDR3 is CASSPGTGESSEQYF. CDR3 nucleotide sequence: TGTGCCAGCAGTCCCGGGACAGGGGAATCCTCCGAGCAGTACTTC. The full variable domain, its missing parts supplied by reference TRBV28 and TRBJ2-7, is DVKVTQSSRYLVKRTGEKVFLECVQDMDHENMFWYRQDPGLGLRLIYFSYDVKMKEKGDIPEGYSVSREKKERFSLILESASTNQTSMYLCASSPGTGESSEQYFGPGTRLTVT.

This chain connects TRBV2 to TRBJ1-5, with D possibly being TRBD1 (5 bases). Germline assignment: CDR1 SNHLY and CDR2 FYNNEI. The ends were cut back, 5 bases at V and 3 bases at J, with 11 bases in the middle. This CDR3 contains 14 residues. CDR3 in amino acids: CASSLGAANQPQHF. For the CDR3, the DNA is TGTGCCAGCAGTCTCGGGGCAGCCAATCAGCCCCAGCATTTT.

CDR3 region: CALSGGLGNQPQHF. In DNA, the CDR3 is TGTGCCCTATCCGGGGGTTTGGGCAATCAGCCCCAGCATTTT. V usage is TRBV30 and J usage is TRBJ1-5; D is perhaps TRBD1 (5 bases). The CDR3 has 14 residues. V shed 8 bases and J shed 2 bases, with 16 bases lying between them. Germline-derived CDR1 and CDR2 are GTSNPN and SVGIG (reference sequence).

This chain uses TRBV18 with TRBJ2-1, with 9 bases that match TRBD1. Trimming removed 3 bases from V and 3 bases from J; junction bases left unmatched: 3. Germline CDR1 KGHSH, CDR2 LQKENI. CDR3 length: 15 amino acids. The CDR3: CASSPGTGSYNEQFF. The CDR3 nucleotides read TGTGCCAGCTCACCCGGGACAGGGAGCTACAATGAGCAGTTCTTC.

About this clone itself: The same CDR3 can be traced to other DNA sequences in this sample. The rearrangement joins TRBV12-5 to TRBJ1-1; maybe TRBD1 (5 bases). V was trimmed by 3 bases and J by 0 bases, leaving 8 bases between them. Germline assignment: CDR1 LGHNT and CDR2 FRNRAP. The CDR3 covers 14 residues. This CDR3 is CASGLGTLNTEAFF. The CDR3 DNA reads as TGTGCTAGTGGTTTAGGGACCCTGAACACTGAAGCTTTCTTT.

Here the CDR3 DNA reads TGTGCCAGTAATAAGGGCGAGAACACTGAAGCTTTCTTT. The encoded protein is CASNKGENTEAFF. This rearrangement joins TRBV19 to TRBJ1-1, with unresolved D. Trimming removed 7 bases from V and 1 base from J, with 10 bases in between. Germline CDR1 is LNHDA and CDR2 is SQIVND (reference sequence). This CDR3 is 13 amino acids long.

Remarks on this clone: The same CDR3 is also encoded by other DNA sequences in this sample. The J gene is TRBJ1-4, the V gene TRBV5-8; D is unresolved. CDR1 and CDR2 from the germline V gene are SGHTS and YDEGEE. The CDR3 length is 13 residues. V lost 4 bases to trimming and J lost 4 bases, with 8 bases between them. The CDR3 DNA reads TGTGCCAGCAGCGGCGGTCTTAATGAAAAACTGTTTTTT. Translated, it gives CASSGGLNEKLFF.

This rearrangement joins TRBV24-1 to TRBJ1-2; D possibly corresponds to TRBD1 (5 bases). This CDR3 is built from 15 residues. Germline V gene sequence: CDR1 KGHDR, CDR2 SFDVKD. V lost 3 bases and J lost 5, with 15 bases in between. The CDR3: CATSDPGTEFYGYTF. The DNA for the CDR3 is TGTGCCACCAGTGATCCCGGGACGGAATTTTATGGCTACACCTTC.

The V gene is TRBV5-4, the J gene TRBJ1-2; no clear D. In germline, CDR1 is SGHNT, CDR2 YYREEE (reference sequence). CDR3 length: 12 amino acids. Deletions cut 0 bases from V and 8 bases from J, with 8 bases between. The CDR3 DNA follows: TGTGCCAGCAGCTTGGATTCCATGGGCTACACCTTC. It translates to CASSLDSMGYTF.

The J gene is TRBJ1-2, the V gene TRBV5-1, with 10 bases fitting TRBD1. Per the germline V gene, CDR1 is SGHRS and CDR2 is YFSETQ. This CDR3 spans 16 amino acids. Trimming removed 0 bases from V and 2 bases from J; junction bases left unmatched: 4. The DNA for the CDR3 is TGCGCCAGCAGCTTGGCTCTGGACAGGGGGAACTATGGCTACACCTTC. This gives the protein CASSLALDRGNYGYTF.